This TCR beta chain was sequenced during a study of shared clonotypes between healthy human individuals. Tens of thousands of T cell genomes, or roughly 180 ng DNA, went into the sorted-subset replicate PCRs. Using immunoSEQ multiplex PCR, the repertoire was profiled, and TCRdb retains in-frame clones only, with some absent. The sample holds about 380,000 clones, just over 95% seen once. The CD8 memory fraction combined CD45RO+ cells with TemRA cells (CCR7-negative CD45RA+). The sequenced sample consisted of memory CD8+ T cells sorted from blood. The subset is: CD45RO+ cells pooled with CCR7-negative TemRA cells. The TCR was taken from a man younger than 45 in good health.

For the CDR3, the DNA is TGTGCCAGCAGTTTTGGAGGGTCCAAAAACATTCAGTACTTC. It specifies CASSFGGSKNIQYF. This chain links TRBV28 with TRBJ2-4; TRBD2 might be the D (6 bases). CDR3 length: 14 residues. Germline V gene data show CDR1 as MDHEN and CDR2 as SYDVKM. Trimming took off 3 bases at V and 2 bases at J, with 8 bases between the two ends.